One and the same sample provided the 27 T cell receptor beta chains below, sequenced in a study of T cell responses to AZD1222 COVID-19 vaccine. The assay was immunoSEQ multiplex PCR, and TCRdb's table has in-frame clones only and misses some. The sample includes 70,000 or so clones, 79% seen only once; the top ten take approximately 23%. Sequencing used peripheral blood, obtained on day 0 of MenACWY control vaccination. Every receptor here comes from an adult in good health.

J is TRBJ2-7 and V is TRBV7-9; tentative D call: TRBD1 (6 bases). Germline loops: CDR1 SEHNR, CDR2 FQNEAQ (reference sequence). The CDR3 is 14 residues long. V was cut by 5 bases and J by 4 bases, with 15 bases left in between. DNA of the CDR3: TGTGCCAGCAGCCCATCCGGACAGCCTTACGAGCAGTACTTC. This encodes CASSPSGQPYEQYF. Variable domain in full (rest from reference TRBV7-9 and TRBJ2-7): DTGVSQNPRHKITKRGQNVTFRCDPISEHNRLYWYRQTLGQGPEFLTYFQNEAQLEKSRLLSDRFSAERPKGSFSTLEIQRTEQGDSAMYLCASSPSGQPYEQYFGPGTRLTVT.

CDR3 in DNA: TGCGCCAGCAGCCAAGATTTGGCAGGGTTAGGTGGCTACACCTTC. Translation gives CASSQDLAGLGGYTF. The chain combines TRBV4-1 with TRBJ1-2, with D possibly matching TRBD1 (5 bases). This CDR3 contains 15 residues. Trimming took 0 bases from V and 7 from J, leaving 15 bases between them. Germline V lookup: CDR1 MGHRA, CDR2 YSYEKL.

J is TRBJ1-4 and V is TRBV30; 7 bases align to TRBD1. V shed 2 bases, J shed 7 bases, and the junction held 10 bases outside the gene matches. The CDR3 is made up of 15 amino acids. Germline V CDR1 and CDR2: GTSNPN, SVGIG (reference sequence). The CDR3 reads CAWSSRGLSVEKLFF. In nucleotides, the CDR3 is TGTGCCTGGAGTTCGAGGGGGCTGTCGGTTGAAAAACTGTTTTTT.

The J gene is TRBJ1-2, the V gene TRBV6-5; tentative D call: TRBD1 (5 bases). Germline values: CDR1 MNHEY, CDR2 SVGAGI. The V end lost 5 bases, the J end lost 4 bases, and 14 bases lay between the germline ends. This CDR3 region has 14 residues. The DNA for the CDR3 is TGTGCCAGCAGTCTTGGGGGGTTGGGCTATGGCTACACCTTC. Its protein product is CASSLGGLGYGYTF.

The rearrangement links TRBV6-5 to TRBJ1-1; 7 nucleotides line up with TRBD1. With V trimmed by 4 bases and J by 1 base, 6 bases remained unmatched. Germline V gives CDR1 MNHEY, CDR2 SVGAGI. The CDR3 totals 15 residues. The CDR3 reads CASSLSRTGNTEAFF. CDR3 nucleotide sequence: TGTGCCAGCAGTTTATCCCGGACAGGGAACACTGAAGCTTTCTTT.

This chain uses TRBV2 with TRBJ1-4; D unresolved. This CDR3 has 14 amino acids. V gave up 7 bases and J gave up 4 bases, with 13 bases separating them. In germline, CDR1 is SNHLY, CDR2 FYNNEI. The CDR3 loop is CASNESPGNEKLFF. The CDR3 DNA reads as TGTGCCAGCAACGAATCTCCGGGTAATGAAAAACTGTTTTTT.

The chain links TRBV6-5 to TRBJ2-7, with D unclear. The CDR3 runs to 14 residues. V was cut by 4 bases and J by 6 bases, with 16 bases left in between. Germline assignment: CDR1 MNHEY and CDR2 SVGAGI. The CDR3 region is CASSSTATEGEQYF. CDR3 nucleotides: TGTGCCAGCAGTTCGACGGCGACGGAAGGCGAGCAGTACTTC.

This chain joins TRBV19 and TRBJ2-1, with 11 positions matching TRBD2. Germline V CDR1 and CDR2: LNHDA, SQIVND (reference sequence). The V and J ends lost 3 bases and 10 bases, in that order; junction bases with no gene match: 8. The CDR3 is made up of 15 amino acids. The CDR3 spells CASSISGRGRGEQFF. The CDR3 DNA reads as TGTGCCAGTAGTATTAGCGGGAGGGGGCGAGGGGAGCAGTTCTTC.

V and J are TRBV5-1 and TRBJ2-2, with D tentatively TRBD1 (5 bases). The germline V and J ends were trimmed by 0 bases and 2 bases, with 8 bases remaining between them. The CDR3 consists of 15 residues. Germline assignment: CDR1 SGHRS and CDR2 YFSETQ. In DNA form, the CDR3 reads TGCGCCAGCAGCTTGGACGGACAAAACACCGGGGAGCTGTTTTTT. The encoded protein is CASSLDGQNTGELFF.

This chain's CDR3 is CASSSEGPGELFF. Here the CDR3 DNA reads TGTGCCAGCAGCTCAGAGGGTCCCGGGGAGCTGTTTTTT. The chain recombines TRBV7-3 with TRBJ2-2; maybe TRBD2 (5 bases). The CDR3 has 13 amino acids. From germline, CDR1 is SGHTA and CDR2 FQGTGA. The V gene lost 4 bases and the J gene lost 6 bases, with 9 bases spanning the gap.

The gene calls are TRBV28 and TRBJ1-4, with 9 bases aligning to TRBD1. The CDR3 runs 15 residues. Germline V CDR1 and CDR2: MDHEN, SYDVKM. Trimming at V came to 5 bases and at J to 7 bases, leaving 8 bases not matched to a gene. The CDR3 region has the DNA TGTGCCAGCAGTCGCGCCGGGACAGGGTCTGAAAAACTGTTTTTT. Amino acid sequence: CASSRAGTGSEKLFF.

A few counts support this clone. V usage is TRBV7-2 and J usage is TRBJ2-3, with 8 bases aligning to TRBD2. The ends lost 6 bases at V and 5 bases at J; junction bases unmatched: 7. Germline V gene data show CDR1 as SGHTA and CDR2 as FQGNSA. The CDR3 contains 14 residues. The DNA of the CDR3 is TGTGCCAGCAGTCAGCGGGGGCAGATAGATACGCAGTATTTT. It specifies CASSQRGQIDTQYF. Full variable domain (outside the CDR3, taken from reference TRBV7-2 and TRBJ2-3): GAGVSQSPSNKVTEKGKDVELRCDPISGHTALYWYRQSLGQGLEFLIYFQGNSAPDKSGLPSDRFSAERTGGSVSTLTIQRTQQEDSAVYLCASSQRGQIDTQYFGPGTRLTVL.

The rearrangement uses TRBV30 and TRBJ2-3, with no clear D. Trimming shortened V by 1 base and J by 2 bases, and 7 bases separated the two germline ends. Looked up from germline, CDR1 is GTSNPN and CDR2 is SVGIG (reference sequence). CDR3 length: 13 amino acids. The CDR3 sequence: CAWSARHTDTQYF. The CDR3 DNA is TGTGCCTGGAGTGCGAGACACACAGATACGCAGTATTTT.

The genes are TRBV6-1 and TRBJ1-2, with D unresolved. Trimming stripped 2 bases from V and 7 bases from J, with 2 bases between. CDR3 length: 10 residues. Germline V gives CDR1 MNHNS, CDR2 SASEGT. The CDR3 DNA reads TGTGCCAGCAGTGAACCTGGCTACACCTTC. Protein: CASSEPGYTF.

The chain employs TRBV5-5 and TRBJ2-7, with D possibly being TRBD1 or TRBD2 (5 bases each). Trimming removed 3 bases from V and 4 bases from J, with 14 bases in between. CDR1 is SGHKS and CDR2 is YYEKEE in the germline V gene (reference sequence). The CDR3 has 14 residues. Written as DNA, the CDR3 is TGTGCCAGCAGCTGGAACCGGGACGGATACGAGCAGTACTTC. This codes for CASSWNRDGYEQYF.

V is TRBV5-5 and J is TRBJ2-6, with unresolved D. The CDR3 sequence is 15 residues long. The germline V gene has CDR1 SGHKS and CDR2 YYEKEE (reference sequence). V was pared by 4 bases and J by 2 bases, with 10 bases between. This CDR3 is CASSPGMAGANVLTF. The DNA of the CDR3 is TGTGCCAGCAGCCCGGGCATGGCTGGGGCCAACGTCCTGACTTTC. The whole variable domain, filled in from reference TRBV5-5 and TRBJ2-6, reads DAGVTQSPTHLIKTRGQQVTLRCSPISGHKSVSWYQQVLGQGPQFIFQYYEKEERGRGNFPDRFSARQFPNYSSELNVNALLLGDSALYLCASSPGMAGANVLTFGAGSRLTVL.

The chain recombines TRBV7-9 with TRBJ1-1; maybe TRBD1 (5 bases). The CDR3 extends over 14 amino acids. The V end lost 5 bases, the J end lost 3 bases, and 13 bases lay between the germline ends. The germline gives CDR1 SEHNR, CDR2 FQNEAQ (reference sequence). CDR3 in DNA: TGTGCCAGCAGCCTGGGGGAAGGGGACACTGAAGCTTTCTTT. Amino acid sequence: CASSLGEGDTEAFF.

The V call is TRBV27, the J call TRBJ2-4, with D uncertain. Per the germline V gene, CDR1 is MNHEY and CDR2 is SMNVEV (reference sequence). The CDR3 is 19 residues long. Trimming removed 3 bases at V and 7 bases at J, with 28 bases between. CDR3 loop: CASSLDLIQPPHRWNIQYF. In DNA, the CDR3 is TGTGCCAGCAGTTTGGATTTGATCCAGCCACCCCATCGGTGGAACATTCAGTACTTC.

This rearrangement joins TRBV6-5 to TRBJ1-6, with D hard to call. V lost 0 bases to trimming and J lost 6 bases, with 12 bases between them. The CDR3 consists of 16 residues. Germline V gene data show CDR1 as MNHEY and CDR2 as SVGAGI. The CDR3 loop is CASSYSSGVSNSPLHF. CDR3 nucleotide sequence: TGTGCCAGCAGTTACTCTTCCGGAGTTAGTAATTCACCCCTCCACTTT.

This clone has a handful of counts. This chain uses TRBV25-1 with TRBJ1-2; 7 positions match TRBD1. The J segment lost 8 bases and the V segment lost 7 bases, leaving 7 bases of the junction unmatched. The CDR3 is 12 amino acids. The germline V gene encodes CDR1 MGHDK and CDR2 SYGVNS. The chain's CDR3 is CASNTGVGGYTF. DNA for the CDR3: TGTGCCAGCAATACAGGGGTGGGAGGCTACACCTTC.

This chain connects TRBV18 to TRBJ1-4, with D maybe TRBD1 (5 bases). Germline CDR1 KGHSH, CDR2 LQKENI. Trimming removed 1 base from V and 7 bases from J, with 13 bases in between. This CDR3 contains 15 residues. CDR3 loop: CASSPQGIPSEKLFF. The CDR3 nucleotides read TGTGCCAGCTCACCACAGGGGATCCCTAGTGAAAAACTGTTTTTT. The whole variable domain, remainder taken from reference TRBV18 and TRBJ1-4, is NAGVMQNPRHLVRRRGQEARLRCSPMKGHSHVYWYRQLPEEGLKFMVYLQKENIIDESGMPKERFSAEFPKEGPSILRIQQVVRGDSAAYFCASSPQGIPSEKLFFGSGTQLSVL.

This clone was seen only a few times. The CDR3 DNA is TGCGCCAGCAGCCGGACAGGGGGGGTAAGGAATGAGCAGTTCTTC. As protein: CASSRTGGVRNEQFF. The V call is TRBV5-1, the J call TRBJ2-1, with 10 nucleotides matching TRBD1. The V segment lost 4 bases and the J segment 7 bases; nucleotides outside the gene matches: 8. The CDR3 has 15 residues. The germline gives CDR1 SGHRS, CDR2 YFSETQ.

V and J are TRBV6-6 and TRBJ1-5; 8 positions match TRBD1. Germline CDR1 is MNHNY and CDR2 is SVGAGI (reference sequence). The V gene end was trimmed by 10 bases and the J gene end by 7 bases; junction bases not matched to a gene: 9. The CDR3 extends over 13 amino acids. CDR3 DNA: TGTGCCATCGCTGAGACAGGGGCACAGCCCCAGCATTTT. Translation gives CAIAETGAQPQHF.

The chain joins TRBV11-1 to TRBJ2-1; 7 bases fit TRBD1. The CDR3 totals 13 residues. After removal of 4 bases from V and 9 bases from J, the junction contained 6 bases not matched to a gene. CDR1 is SGHAT and CDR2 is FQDESV in the germline V gene (reference sequence). CDR3 loop: CASSSSNRGEQFF. In DNA, the CDR3 is TGTGCCAGCAGCTCCTCCAACAGGGGTGAGCAGTTCTTC. The complete variable domain, with remaining parts taken from reference TRBV11-1 and TRBJ2-1, reads EAEVAQSPRYKITEKSQAVAFWCDPISGHATLYWYRQILGQGPELLVQFQDESVVDDSQLPKDRFSAERLKGVDSTLKIQPAELGDSAMYLCASSSSNRGEQFFGPGTRLTVL.

This chain connects TRBV15 to TRBJ2-7; TRBD1 matches 12 bases. Per the germline V gene, CDR1 is LNHNV and CDR2 is YYDKDF (reference sequence). This CDR3 comprises 17 residues. With 4 bases clipped from V and 5 bases from J, the junction kept 12 bases outside the gene matches. CDR3 coding DNA: TGTGCCACCAGCAACTCCCGAAGCCGGGACAGGGGGCACGAGCAGTACTTC. Translating gives CATSNSRSRDRGHEQYF.

This clone has only a few counts. This sample includes further DNA sequences coding for the same CDR3. The genes are TRBV6-5 and TRBJ1-3; D is undetermined. The CDR3 extends over 16 amino acids. The germline V gene encodes CDR1 MNHEY and CDR2 SVGAGI. V was pared by 0 bases and J by 0 bases, with 9 bases between. For the CDR3, the DNA is TGTGCCAGCAGTTACTCGCGGGCCAGCTCTGGAAACACCATATATTTT. This encodes CASSYSRASSGNTIYF.

This chain links TRBV2 with TRBJ1-5, with TRBD1 as a possible D gene (5 bases). CDR1 and CDR2 from the germline V gene are SNHLY and FYNNEI. The germline V and J ends were trimmed by 6 bases and 4 bases, with 16 bases remaining between them. The CDR3 totals 15 residues. The chain's CDR3 is CASRPGHSLNQPQHF. CDR3 DNA sequence: TGTGCCAGCAGACCCGGACACTCCCTGAATCAGCCCCAGCATTTT.